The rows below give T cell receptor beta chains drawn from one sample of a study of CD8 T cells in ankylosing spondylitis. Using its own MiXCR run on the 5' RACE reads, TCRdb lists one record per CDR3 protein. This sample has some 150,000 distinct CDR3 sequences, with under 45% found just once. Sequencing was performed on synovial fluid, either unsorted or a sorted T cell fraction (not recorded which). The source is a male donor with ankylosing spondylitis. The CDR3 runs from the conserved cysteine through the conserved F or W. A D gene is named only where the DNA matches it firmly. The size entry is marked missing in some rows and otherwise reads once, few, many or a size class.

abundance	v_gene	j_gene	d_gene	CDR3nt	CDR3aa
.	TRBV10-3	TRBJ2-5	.	TGTGCCATCAGTGAGTCGAGGCCCCAGAGGAAGACCCAGTACTTC	CAISESRPQRKTQYF
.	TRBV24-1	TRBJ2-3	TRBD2	TGTGCCACCAGTCGTCTAGCGGGCAGCACAGATACGCAGTATTTT	CATSRLAGSTDTQYF
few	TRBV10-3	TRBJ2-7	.	TGTGCCATCAGTGGAACTTCCTCCCCAGCCACCGAGCAGTACTTC	CAISGTSSPATEQYF
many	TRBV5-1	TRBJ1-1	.	TGCGCCAGCAGAGCGGAGGGGGAAGGCACTGAAGCTTTCTTT	CASRAEGEGTEAFF
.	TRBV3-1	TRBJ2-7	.	TGTGCCAGCAGCCTAGGGCCTGTCGGCGAGCAGTACTTC	CASSLGPVGEQYF
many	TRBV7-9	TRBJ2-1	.	TGTGCCAGCAGCTTAGGGGCTGTGGCGGGGAATGAGCAGTTCTTC	CASSLGAVAGNEQFF
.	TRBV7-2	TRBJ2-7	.	TGTGCCAGCAGCTTAGCGCTCTTGTCGGTGAACTTCGGCTACGAGCAGTACTTC	CASSLALLSVNFGYEQYF
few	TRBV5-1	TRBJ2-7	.	TGCGCCAGCAGCTTAGGCGACAGAACCTACGAGCAGTACTTC	CASSLGDRTYEQYF
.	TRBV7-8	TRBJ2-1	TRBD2	TGTGCCAGCAGCTCATTCGTCCCTAGCGGCCGAAGCTCCTACAATGAGCAGTTCTTC	CASSSFVPSGRSSYNEQFF
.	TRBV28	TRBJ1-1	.	TGTGCCAGCAGTGGTTGGCCAGGGCGGGACACTGAAGCTTTCTTT	CASSGWPGRDTEAFF
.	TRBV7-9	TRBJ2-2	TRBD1	TGTGCCAGCAGCCAACAGGGGGCAAACACCGGGGAGCTGTTTTTT	CASSQQGANTGELFF
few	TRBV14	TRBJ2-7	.	TGTGCCAGCAGCCAAGTACAGAACTACGAGCAGTACTTC	CASSQVQNYEQYF
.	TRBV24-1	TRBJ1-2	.	TGTGCCACCAGTGTTTCAGGGTTCTATGGCTACACCTTC	CATSVSGFYGYTF
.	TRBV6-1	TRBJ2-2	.	TGTGCCAGCAGTCCTAGTGCGGGTGAGACCGGGGAGCTGTTTTTT	CASSPSAGETGELFF
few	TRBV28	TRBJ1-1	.	TGTGCCAGCAGTTTAATAGACAGGTTGAACACTGAAGCTTTCTTT	CASSLIDRLNTEAFF
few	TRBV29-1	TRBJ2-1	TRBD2	TGCAGCGTTGAGGGGCTAGCGGGAGGGACGGGTGAGCAGTTCTTC	CSVEGLAGGTGEQFF
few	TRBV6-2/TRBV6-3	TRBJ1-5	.	TGTGCCAGCAGCCCGGGGGGGATTCAGCCCCAGCATTTT	CASSPGGIQPQHF
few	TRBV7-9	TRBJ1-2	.	TGTGCCAGCAGCTCTCCCGGGGAAGCTAACTATGGCTACACCTTC	CASSSPGEANYGYTF
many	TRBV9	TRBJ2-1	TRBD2	TGTGCCAGCAGCCCCATGGCCTGGACTAGCGAAAACAATGAGCAGTTCTTC	CASSPMAWTSENNEQFF
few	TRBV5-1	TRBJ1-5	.	TGCGCCAGCAGCTTAAGAGGGAAAGGTCAGCCCCAGCATTTT	CASSLRGKGQPQHF
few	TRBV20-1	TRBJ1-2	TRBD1	TGCAGTGCTAGCGGAGGGGGCCACTATGGCTACACCTTC	CSASGGGHYGYTF
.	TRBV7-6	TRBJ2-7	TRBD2	TGTGCCAGCAGCTTAGAAGGGCTGACTAGCGGTCCCTACGAGCAGTACTTC	CASSLEGLTSGPYEQYF
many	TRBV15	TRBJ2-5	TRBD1	TGTGCCACCAGCAGAGATGGACAGGGGGGGGAGACCCAGTACTTC	CATSRDGQGGETQYF
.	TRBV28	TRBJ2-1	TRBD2	TGTGCCAGCAGACATCTAGCGGGAGGGCCCAATGAGCAGTTCTTC	CASRHLAGGPNEQFF
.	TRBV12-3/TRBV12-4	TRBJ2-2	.	TGTGCCAGCAGTGCACTAGGCCCCGGGGAGCTGTTTTTT	CASSALGPGELFF
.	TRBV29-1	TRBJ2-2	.	TGCAGCGTTCGTAACTTAACCGGGGAGCTGTTTTTT	CSVRNLTGELFF
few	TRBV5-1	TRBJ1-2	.	TGCGCCAGCAGCCGCGGGACGGGGTATGGCTACACCTTC	CASSRGTGYGYTF
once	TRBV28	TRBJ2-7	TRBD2	TGTGCCAGCAGTTTTCTGTTAGCGGGAGTTTCGGGTGAGCAGTACTTC	CASSFLLAGVSGEQYF
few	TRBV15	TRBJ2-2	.	TGTGCCACCAGCAGAGATAAAGGCGCCGGGGAGCTGTTTTTT	CATSRDKGAGELFF
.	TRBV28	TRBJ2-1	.	TGTGCCAGCAGCGATAGGTGGGAGGCTTTCAATGAGCAGTTCTTC	CASSDRWEAFNEQFF
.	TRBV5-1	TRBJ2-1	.	TGCGCCAGCAGCTTGGCCAAGGACACCTACAATGAGCAGTTCTTC	CASSLAKDTYNEQFF
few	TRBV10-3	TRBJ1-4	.	TGTGCCATCAGTGAGTCGAATACGGTGGCAGGCGCTAATGAAAAACTGTTTTTT	CAISESNTVAGANEKLFF
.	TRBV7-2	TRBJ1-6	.	TGTGCCAGCAGCTTAGCTGGATATAATTCACCCCTCCACTTT	CASSLAGYNSPLHF
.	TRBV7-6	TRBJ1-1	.	TGTGCCAGCAGCTTAGCTCCACCCCCGCTCCGGGCCTCCTTTAAGAACACTGAAGCTTTCTTT	CASSLAPPPLRASFKNTEAFF
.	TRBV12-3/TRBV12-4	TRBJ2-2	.	TGTGCCAGCAGTTTAACATTTCAGGACCCAGTGCCCGGGGAGCTGTTTTTT	CASSLTFQDPVPGELFF
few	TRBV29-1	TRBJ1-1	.	TGCAGCGTTGACCTGGTACGGAGAAACACTGAAGCTTTCTTT	CSVDLVRRNTEAFF
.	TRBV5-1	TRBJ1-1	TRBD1	TGCGCCAGCAGCTTGGACAGGGGGTATGACACTGAAGCTTTCTTT	CASSLDRGYDTEAFF
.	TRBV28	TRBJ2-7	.	TGTGCCAGCAGAAGGGGGGACAGCACCTACGAGCAGTACTTC	CASRRGDSTYEQYF
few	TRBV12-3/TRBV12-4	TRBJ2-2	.	TGTGCCAGCAGCACAGGCCCGAACACCGGGGAGCTGTTTTTT	CASSTGPNTGELFF
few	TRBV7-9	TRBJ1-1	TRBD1	TGTGCCAGCAGCCCTCCGGGACAGGGCGGAGGCACTGAAGCTTTCTTT	CASSPPGQGGGTEAFF
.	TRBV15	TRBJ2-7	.	TGTGCCACCAGCAGAGATAGCGGCGAGCAGTACTTC	CATSRDSGEQYF